A selection of T cell receptor beta chains follows, all from one sample in a study of blood T cell repertoires in COVID-19. Profiling relied on immunoSEQ multiplex PCR, and the TCRdb table lists in-frame clones only, not all of them. The sample consists of 180,000 or so clones, approximately 83% of them appearing once. Specimen: PBMCs or T cells enriched from blood (not recorded which). The receptor set was obtained from a woman aged 55-70 years who had recovered from COVID-19. CDR3s include the opening cysteine and the closing phenylalanine or tryptophan. The D gene is left open where the match is weak. Expanded clones get a size class; other rows say once, few or many, or leave the size out.

V gene: TRBV7-3
clone size: -
D gene: TRBD2
J gene: TRBJ2-7
CDR3 DNA: TGTGCCAGCAGCTTAAATCGCGGGAGCCAGTACGAGCAGTACTTC
CDR3 protein: CASSLNRGSQYEQYF

V gene: TRBV6-1
clone size: -
D gene: TRBD1
J gene: TRBJ1-6
CDR3 DNA: TGTGCCAGCAGTGAAGGACAGGGGAAGTCCTATAATTCACCCCTCCACTTT
CDR3 protein: CASSEGQGKSYNSPLHF

V gene: TRBV7-9
clone size: -
D gene: TRBD2
J gene: TRBJ2-7
CDR3 DNA: TGTGCCAGCTCCCCCGGGAGGAACTCCTACGAGCAGTACTTC
CDR3 protein: CASSPGRNSYEQYF

V gene: TRBV6-2/TRBV6-3
clone size: -
D gene: -
J gene: TRBJ1-2
CDR3 DNA: TGTGCCAGCAGCCTGGGACAACTCTATGGCTACACCTTC
CDR3 protein: CASSLGQLYGYTF

V gene: TRBV28
clone size: -
D gene: TRBD1
J gene: TRBJ1-6
CDR3 DNA: TGTGCCAGCACTAACGCAGGGGGCGATAATTCACCCCTCCACTTT
CDR3 protein: CASTNAGGDNSPLHF

V gene: TRBV7-8
clone size: once
D gene: -
J gene: TRBJ1-2
CDR3 DNA: TGTGCCAGCAGCTCGCAGGGCTATGGCTACACCTTC
CDR3 protein: CASSSQGYGYTF

V gene: TRBV10-3
clone size: -
D gene: TRBD1
J gene: TRBJ1-3
CDR3 DNA: TGTGCCATCAGCGAGGGACAGTCTGGAAACACCATATATTTT
CDR3 protein: CAISEGQSGNTIYF

V gene: TRBV2
clone size: -
D gene: TRBD1
J gene: TRBJ1-1
CDR3 DNA: TGTGCCAGCAACGGACAGGGCGCCCCGGGCACTGAAGCTTTCTTT
CDR3 protein: CASNGQGAPGTEAFF

V gene: TRBV18
clone size: -
D gene: -
J gene: TRBJ2-5
CDR3 DNA: TGTGCCAGCTCACCCGCAGGCCAAGAGACCCAGTACTTC
CDR3 protein: CASSPAGQETQYF

V gene: TRBV4-2
clone size: -
D gene: -
J gene: TRBJ2-5
CDR3 DNA: TGTGCCAGCAGCCCAGGTCTTTCGCAAGAGACCCAGTACTTC
CDR3 protein: CASSPGLSQETQYF

V gene: TRBV19
clone size: -
D gene: TRBD1
J gene: TRBJ1-1
CDR3 DNA: TGTGCCAGTAGTAGGGACAGGGGTTGGACTGAAGCTTTCTTT
CDR3 protein: CASSRDRGWTEAFF

V gene: TRBV27
clone size: -
D gene: -
J gene: TRBJ1-6
CDR3 DNA: TGTGCCAGCAAGGTCACAGTCGGTTCACCCCTCCACTTT
CDR3 protein: CASKVTVGSPLHF

V gene: TRBV7-3
clone size: -
D gene: -
J gene: TRBJ2-1
CDR3 DNA: TGTGCCAGCAGCTTAACCGCTTCGTTGACAGACGAAAAAAAGTTCTTC
CDR3 protein: CASSLTASLTDEKKFF

V gene: TRBV9
clone size: -
D gene: TRBD1
J gene: TRBJ1-2
CDR3 DNA: TGTGCCAGCAGCGTAGGTGGGACAGGGTCCTATGGCTACACCTTC
CDR3 protein: CASSVGGTGSYGYTF

V gene: TRBV9
clone size: -
D gene: TRBD1
J gene: TRBJ1-5
CDR3 DNA: TGTGCCAGCAGCTCGACGGACAGGGTGTCTCAGCCCCAGCATTTT
CDR3 protein: CASSSTDRVSQPQHF

V gene: TRBV19
clone size: -
D gene: TRBD1
J gene: TRBJ2-7
CDR3 DNA: TGTGCCAGTAGTCCAAGGGACAGCCAACTTTACGAGCAGTACTTC
CDR3 protein: CASSPRDSQLYEQYF

V gene: TRBV28
clone size: -
D gene: -
J gene: TRBJ1-6
CDR3 DNA: TGTGCCAGCAGCGCCCAGACCCTCCACTTT
CDR3 protein: CASSAQTLHF

V gene: TRBV27
clone size: -
D gene: TRBD2
J gene: TRBJ2-3
CDR3 DNA: TGTGCCAGCAGCTTTCTTAGCGGGAGGACCACAGATACGCAGTATTTT
CDR3 protein: CASSFLSGRTTDTQYF

V gene: TRBV28
clone size: -
D gene: TRBD1
J gene: TRBJ1-2
CDR3 DNA: TGTGCCAGCACGTACCGGGGGACAGGGGTTCGGCTTTATGGCTACACCTTC
CDR3 protein: CASTYRGTGVRLYGYTF

V gene: TRBV9
clone size: -
D gene: -
J gene: TRBJ1-2
CDR3 DNA: TGTGCCAGCAGCGAGACTCCCTCCACTGGCTACACCTTC
CDR3 protein: CASSETPSTGYTF

V gene: TRBV18
clone size: -
D gene: TRBD1
J gene: TRBJ1-5
CDR3 DNA: TGTGCCAGCTCACCAGGGGACAGGACGTCGCATTTT
CDR3 protein: CASSPGDRTSHF

V gene: TRBV3-1/TRBV3-2
clone size: -
D gene: -
J gene: TRBJ1-1
CDR3 DNA: TGTGCCAGCAGCCAAGCTAGCGTAGGGGTGAACACTGAAGCTTTCTTT
CDR3 protein: CASSQASVGVNTEAFF

V gene: TRBV2
clone size: -
D gene: -
J gene: TRBJ1-4
CDR3 DNA: TGTGCCAGCAGTGAAGGGCAGGGTAATGAAAAACTGTTTTTT
CDR3 protein: CASSEGQGNEKLFF

V gene: TRBV7-9
clone size: -
D gene: -
J gene: TRBJ2-6
CDR3 DNA: TGTGCCAGCAGCTTAGGTAGAACTGGGGCCAACGTCCTGACTTTC
CDR3 protein: CASSLGRTGANVLTF